Below, 32 T cell receptor beta chains from the same sample are listed, as sequenced in a study of response to subunit inactivated influenza vaccine. TCRdb reprocessed the RT-PCR reads with MiXCR, giving one entry per CDR3 protein. The repertoire holds roughly 290,000 distinct CDR3 sequences, with 20% to 25% as singletons. Sequencing was performed on PBMCs from blood, taken about 20 months after vaccination. The receptors shown here come from a man between 50 and 70 years old who received an inactivated influenza vaccine.

This clonotype was seen a few times. The genes are TRBV3-1 and TRBJ1-1; D gene ambiguous. This CDR3 comprises 15 residues. Germline V gives CDR1 LGHDT, CDR2 YNNKEL (reference sequence). The ends were cut back, 3 bases at V and 3 bases at J, with 14 bases in the middle. CDR3 sequence (DNA): TGTGCCAGCAGCCAGAACCCTGTGGGCGACACTGAAGCTTTCTTT. This translates into CASSQNPVGDTEAFF.

This clonotype was observed many times. The chain has TRBV28 and TRBJ1-5, with D tentatively TRBD1 (5 bases). V shed 9 bases and J shed 6 bases, with 21 bases lying between them. Germline V gene lookup returns CDR1 MDHEN and CDR2 SYDVKM. The CDR3 runs 15 residues. The CDR3 DNA is TGTGCCAGTTCTCCCCGGGGGTGGCAAGCTCAGCCCCAGCATTTT. Translated: CASSPRGWQAQPQHF.

This clonotype was recorded a few times. J is TRBJ2-1 and V is TRBV11-1; TRBD2 matches 11 bases. V shed 5 bases, J shed 3 bases, and the junction held 3 bases outside the gene matches. The length of the CDR3 is 15 residues. The germline V gene has CDR1 SGHAT and CDR2 FQDESV (reference sequence). In nucleotides, the CDR3 is TGTGCCAGCAGCCAAACTAGCGGGAGCTACAATGAGCAGTTCTTC. Encoded protein: CASSQTSGSYNEQFF.

The chain employs TRBV5-1 and TRBJ1-4; TRBD1 might be the D (5 bases). This CDR3 spans 14 amino acids. Deletions cut 4 bases from V and 8 bases from J, with 15 bases between. CDR1 is SGHRS, CDR2 YFSETQ, per germline. The CDR3 DNA reads TGCGCCAGCAGCCTCCGGGACCGGTCGGAAAAACTGTTTTTT. Its protein product is CASSLRDRSEKLFF.

This chain's CDR3 is CASSLAARAYEQYF. The CDR3 nucleotides are TGTGCCAGCAGCTTAGCGGCGAGGGCCTACGAGCAGTACTTC. V gene TRBV7-8 combines with J gene TRBJ2-7; D is perhaps TRBD2 (5 bases). Germline V gene sequence: CDR1 SGHVS, CDR2 FQNEAQ. The CDR3 has 14 amino acids. V was cut by 0 bases and J by 2 bases, with 8 bases left in between.

The chain uses TRBV11-1 and TRBJ2-6, with D hard to call. Deletions cut 0 bases from V and 1 base from J, with 7 bases between. This CDR3 comprises 16 residues. Looked up from germline, CDR1 is SGHAT and CDR2 is FQDESV (reference sequence). CDR3 protein: CASSLASGSGANVLTF. In DNA, the CDR3 is TGTGCCAGCAGCTTAGCTTCTGGATCTGGGGCCAACGTCCTGACTTTC.

This clonotype was seen a handful of times. The V call is TRBV6-1, the J call TRBJ1-1, with D hard to call. Germline CDR1 and CDR2: MNHNS and SASEGT. V was clipped by 4 bases and J by 5 bases, with 11 bases between them. The CDR3 contains 13 residues. The CDR3 here is CASSVGLGTEAFF. Written as DNA, the CDR3 is TGTGCCAGCAGTGTCGGGCTAGGAACTGAAGCTTTCTTT.

This clonotype was counted between two and nine times. The rearrangement links TRBV28 to TRBJ2-2; D is unclear. The germline V and J ends were trimmed by 8 bases and 0 bases, with 4 bases remaining between them. The CDR3 loop spans 12 amino acids. In germline, CDR1 is MDHEN, CDR2 SYDVKM. CDR3: CASDANTGELFF. The CDR3 DNA reads TGTGCCAGCGATGCGAACACCGGGGAGCTGTTTTTT.

This clonotype has a count of ten or more. As DNA, the CDR3 is TGCAGTGCTAGAGCCGGTGGTTGGGCCTCGAATCAGCCCCAGCATTTT. Protein sequence: CSARAGGWASNQPQHF. The gene calls are TRBV20-1 and TRBJ1-5; D is unresolved. V was clipped by 1 base and J by 4 bases, with 17 bases between them. This CDR3 has 16 residues. Germline assignment: CDR1 DFQATT and CDR2 SNEGSKA (reference sequence).

V usage is TRBV29-1 and J usage is TRBJ2-7, with D possibly matching TRBD2 (6 bases). In germline, CDR1 is SQVTM, CDR2 ANQGSEA. The ends were cut back, 2 bases at V and 2 bases at J, with 19 bases in the middle. The CDR3 totals 16 residues. The CDR3 DNA reads TGCAGCGTTGAATTTGCGGGACGTCCGAACCCCTACGAGCAGTACTTC. This translates into CSVEFAGRPNPYEQYF.

The rearrangement links TRBV12-3 or TRBV12-4 to TRBJ2-7; D remains ambiguous. The CDR3 has 13 residues. Trimming took off 3 bases at V and 3 bases at J, with 9 bases between the two ends. In nucleotides, the CDR3 is TGTGCCAGCAGTTTGGGCAGAGACTACGAGCAGTACTTC. Protein product: CASSLGRDYEQYF.

This clonotype was detected a few times. This sequence joins TRBV25-1 and TRBJ2-5; TRBD2 agrees at 7 bases. This CDR3 contains 16 residues. Trimming took 4 bases from V and 5 from J; bases not matched to a gene: 13. Germline CDR1 and CDR2: MGHDK and SYGVNS. CDR3 in DNA: TGTGCCAGCAGTGGAGCGGGACGCAGGACGGTGGAGACCCAGTACTTC. It specifies CASSGAGRRTVETQYF.

This clonotype has a handful of counts. The V call is TRBV4-2, the J call TRBJ1-5, with D possibly being TRBD1 (5 bases). The CDR3 loop spans 14 amino acids. The V and J ends lost 3 bases and 2 bases respectively, with 8 bases between them. Per the germline V gene, CDR1 is LGHNA and CDR2 is YNFKEQ. The CDR3 reads CASSQAGRNQPQHF. The CDR3 bases are TGTGCCAGCAGCCAGGCGGGACGCAATCAGCCCCAGCATTTT.

V is TRBV7-3 and J is TRBJ2-1, with 10 bases fitting TRBD2. The germline gives CDR1 SGHTA, CDR2 FQGTGA. Losses at the gene ends were 5 bases for V and 0 bases for J; bases not matched to a gene: 4. The CDR3 is made up of 16 amino acids. The CDR3 loop reads CASSPVAGGSYNEQFF. The CDR3 DNA reads as TGTGCCAGCAGCCCCGTAGCGGGAGGCTCCTACAATGAGCAGTTCTTC.

This clonotype was observed a handful of times. At one of its ends the junction is not consistent with the germline gene, which may arise from a read error. The genes are TRBV4-3 and TRBJ2-4; D perhaps matches TRBD1 (6 bases). Germline CDR1 and CDR2: LGHNA and YSLEER. The length of the CDR3 is 14 residues. CDR3 residues: CASSQGTSKNIQYF. CDR3 sequence (DNA): TGCGCCAGCAGTCAAGGGACATCCAAAAACATTCAGTACTTC.

The chain recombines TRBV7-2 with TRBJ1-1; D gene uncertain. Germline-derived CDR1 and CDR2 are SGHTA and FQGNSA. The CDR3 length is 17 residues. V lost 1 base to trimming and J lost 1 base, with 16 bases between them. The CDR3 sequence is CASSLGRGISSNTEAFF. The DNA of the CDR3 is TGTGCCAGCAGCTTAGGACGAGGGATTTCATCGAACACTGAAGCTTTCTTT. Combining the CDR3 with reference TRBV7-2 and TRBJ1-1 gives the whole variable domain GAGVSQSPSNKVTEKGKDVELRCDPISGHTALYWYRQSLGQGLEFLIYFQGNSAPDKSGLPSDRFSAERTGGSVSTLTIQRTQQEDSAVYLCASSLGRGISSNTEAFFGQGTRLTVV.

This clonotype was seen only a few times. This chain connects TRBV5-1 to TRBJ1-1, with TRBD1 matching 8 bases. V was clipped by 7 bases and J by 4 bases; unmatched bases: 9. This CDR3 has 14 residues. Germline V gene data show CDR1 as SGHRS and CDR2 as YFSETQ. The CDR3 spells CASGDTGGSTEAFF. In DNA, the CDR3 is TGCGCCAGCGGTGACACAGGGGGATCCACTGAAGCTTTCTTT.

The chain joins TRBV12-3 or TRBV12-4 to TRBJ2-7; TRBD2 aligns across 12 bases. After removal of 3 bases from V and 4 bases from J, the junction contained 1 base not matched to a gene. The CDR3 length is 14 residues. The CDR3 loop reads CASSFTSGGYEQYF. The CDR3 DNA reads as TGTGCCAGCAGTTTCACTAGCGGGGGGTACGAGCAGTACTTC.

J is TRBJ1-1 and V is TRBV20-1; D remains unclear. Germline CDR1 and CDR2: DFQATT and SNEGSKA (reference sequence). The CDR3 is made up of 15 amino acids. V lost 4 bases and J lost 0, with 15 bases in between. Here the CDR3 reads CSAKHLSPLNTEAFF. DNA for the CDR3: TGCAGTGCTAAGCACCTCTCTCCCTTGAACACTGAAGCTTTCTTT.

The genes are TRBV29-1 and TRBJ2-7; D is uncertain. Per the germline V gene, CDR1 is SQVTM and CDR2 is ANQGSEA. The V end was cut by 4 bases, the J end by 1 base, with 5 bases between. The CDR3 covers 11 residues. The CDR3 DNA is TGCAGCGTTGCTGGATCCTACGAGCAGTACTTC. Protein: CSVAGSYEQYF.

The J gene is TRBJ1-4, the V gene TRBV19; D might be TRBD1 (6 bases). V was cut by 7 bases and J by 3 bases, with 15 bases left in between. Germline V gene data show CDR1 as LNHDA and CDR2 as SQIVND (reference sequence). There are 15 residues in the CDR3. CDR3 sequence reads: CASNNPGVANEKLFF. The CDR3 coding sequence is TGTGCCAGTAACAACCCAGGGGTGGCTAATGAAAAACTGTTTTTT.

In its sample, this clonotype was seen a few times. This sequence joins TRBV28 and TRBJ2-1, with a weak D call TRBD1 (5 bases). Germline CDR1 reads MDHEN; CDR2 reads SYDVKM. With 6 bases removed from V and 15 bases from J, the gap between germline ends came to 18 bases. CDR3 length: 12 amino acids. The CDR3 DNA reads TGTGCCAGCAGCCCCGGCAGGGATGAAGCGTTCTTC. Protein: CASSPGRDEAFF.

The count of this clonotype is one. No conserved phenylalanine or tryptophan ends this CDR3, so it is likely a read error. V and J are TRBV3-1 and TRBJ1-1; D ambiguous. Deletions cut 4 bases from V and 1 base from J, with 13 bases between. Germline values: CDR1 LGHDT, CDR2 YNNKEL (reference sequence). The CDR3 runs 15 residues. CDR3 nucleotides: TGTGCCAGCAGCCCTACGCCAGCCGCGAACACTGAAGCTTTCCTT. Residues: CASSPTPAANTEAFL.

A few counts support this clonotype. This rearrangement joins TRBV5-1 to TRBJ1-1; the D gene is possibly TRBD1 (5 bases). The CDR3 loop spans 15 amino acids. Looked up from germline, CDR1 is SGHRS and CDR2 is YFSETQ. The ends were cut back, 0 bases at V and 4 bases at J, with 13 bases in the middle. The CDR3 region is CASSLGAGRGTEAFF. Here the CDR3 DNA reads TGCGCCAGCAGCTTGGGTGCAGGGCGTGGCACTGAAGCTTTCTTT.

The rearrangement links TRBV10-2 to TRBJ2-2, with 8 bases aligning to TRBD2. Germline V lookup: CDR1 WSHSY, CDR2 SAAADI. Losses at the gene ends were 4 bases for V and 0 bases for J; bases not matched to a gene: 4. CDR3 length: 16 amino acids. This chain's CDR3 is CASSGSGGANTGELFF. The DNA for the CDR3 is TGCGCCAGCAGTGGGAGCGGGGGTGCGAACACCGGGGAGCTGTTTTTT.

The chain couples TRBV9 to TRBJ2-1; TRBD2 matches 11 bases. V shed 4 bases, J shed 6 bases, and the junction held 9 bases outside the gene matches. This CDR3 contains 16 residues. From germline, CDR1 is SGDLS and CDR2 YYNGEE. The CDR3 reads CASSRLAGNLGNEQFF. The DNA of the CDR3 is TGTGCCAGCAGCAGACTAGCGGGAAATTTGGGCAATGAGCAGTTCTTC.

The table lists this clonotype with a few counts. The rearrangement uses TRBV28 and TRBJ1-4; no clear D gene. With 6 bases removed from V and 12 bases from J, the gap between germline ends came to 14 bases. This CDR3 contains 12 residues. Germline assignment: CDR1 MDHEN and CDR2 SYDVKM. The CDR3 bases are TGTGCCAGCAGCCGATCCGGAGTTGAACTGTTTTTT. Its protein product is CASSRSGVELFF.

This sequence joins TRBV19 and TRBJ2-1, with 7 bases lining up with TRBD1. CDR1 is LNHDA and CDR2 is SQIVND in the germline V gene (reference sequence). This CDR3 comprises 12 residues. V gave up 7 bases and J gave up 10 bases; unmatched junction bases: 7. The CDR3 coding sequence is TGTGCCAGTACCCAGGGGGAGAGCGAGCAGTTCTTC. Its translation is CASTQGESEQFF.

This clonotype was found a few times. The J gene is TRBJ2-7, the V gene TRBV6-6; tentative D call: TRBD1 (6 bases). Germline CDR1 is MNHNY and CDR2 is SVGAGI (reference sequence). Trimming stripped 7 bases from V and 7 bases from J, with 17 bases between. This CDR3 region has 13 residues. The CDR3 sequence is CASTRGTLPEQYF. The CDR3, as DNA: TGTGCCAGCACTCGTGGGACATTGCCTGAGCAGTACTTC.

The chain is built from TRBV24-1 and TRBJ1-5; D unclear. CDR3 size: 13 residues. V shed 5 bases and J shed 2 bases, with 6 bases lying between them. The germline CDR1 and CDR2 sequences are KGHDR and SFDVKD. This CDR3 reads CATSGGGNQPQHF. CDR3 nucleotides: TGTGCCACCAGTGGGGGAGGCAATCAGCCCCAGCATTTT.

Only a few counts were recorded for this clonotype. V usage is TRBV7-9 and J usage is TRBJ1-1, with D unresolved. Germline V gene data show CDR1 as SEHNR and CDR2 as FQNEAQ (reference sequence). CDR3 size: 13 residues. V was cut by 0 bases and J by 6 bases, with 8 bases left in between. DNA for the CDR3: TGTGCCAGCAGCTTAGCGGGAATTCCTGAAGCTTTCTTT. It yields the protein CASSLAGIPEAFF.

The rearrangement joins TRBV5-1 to TRBJ2-7; the D is unclear. This CDR3 region has 13 residues. V was pared by 0 bases and J by 7 bases, with 11 bases between. Looked up from germline, CDR1 is SGHRS and CDR2 is YFSETQ. This CDR3 reads CASSLAFVGEQYF. In DNA form, the CDR3 reads TGCGCCAGCAGCTTGGCCTTTGTCGGGGAGCAGTACTTC.